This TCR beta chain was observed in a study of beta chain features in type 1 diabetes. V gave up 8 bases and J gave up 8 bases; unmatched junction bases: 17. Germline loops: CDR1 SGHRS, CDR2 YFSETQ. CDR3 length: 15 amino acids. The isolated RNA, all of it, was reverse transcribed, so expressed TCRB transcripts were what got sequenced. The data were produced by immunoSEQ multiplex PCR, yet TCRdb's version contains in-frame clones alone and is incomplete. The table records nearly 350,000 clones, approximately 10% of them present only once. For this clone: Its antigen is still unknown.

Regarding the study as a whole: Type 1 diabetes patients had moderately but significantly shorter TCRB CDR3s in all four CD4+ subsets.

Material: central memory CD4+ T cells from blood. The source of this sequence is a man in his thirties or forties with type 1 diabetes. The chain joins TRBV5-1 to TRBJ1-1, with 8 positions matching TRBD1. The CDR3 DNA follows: TGCGCCAGTACATTTACCGGGACAGGACTTAACGAAGCTTTCTTT. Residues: CASTFTGTGLNEAFF.